The subject of this entry is one T cell receptor (beta chain). The specificity of this receptor is unknown. No base quality values were provided; no much bigger clone lies one nucleotide off. Whole blood was collected in K2EDTA tubes by collaborating institutions according to the institutions' own protocols. For TCRbeta analysis, collaborators shipped samples in one of three forms: frozen whole blood, isolated PBMCs, or DNA extracted from either of those sample types. The data were obtained in a study of blood T cell repertoires in COVID-19 (dated by TCRdb to the early 2020s). Broadly, across the study: Samples covering the acute and convalescent phases of COVID-19 were provided by collaborators in the United States, Italy and Spain. A de-identified subject ID, COVID-19 status, age in years and sex were almost always included in the sample metadata. Samples came from the ongoing ImmuneRACE study (first 160 participants) plus 1,254 subjects from 6 global collaborators. The dataset comprised deeply sampled blood TCRbeta repertoires from subjects exposed to, actively infected with, or recovered from COVID-19. A freely available public database, intended as a resource for researchers studying the immune response to SARS-CoV-2, is where the repertoires were released. The prospective study material was composed of cDNA or gDNA derived from T cells, B-cell-depleted T cells, or PBMCs. HLA class I and class II types, where available, came from metadata supplied by the sample provider rather than from assay-based typing.

Overall study outcomes, separate from this receptor: The amount of clinical and demographic metadata varied by source and participant and was provided uncurated.

V is clipped by 4 bases and J by 6 bases, and the sequence between their germline boundaries is 13 bases long. For CDR1 and CDR2, the germline V gene lists SGHRS and YFSETQ. The CDR3 spans 13 residues, from the cysteine through the phenylalanine. Here the CDR3 DNA is all that survives: 39 bases in frame from base 1. TCRbeta CDR3 regions were amplified from genomic DNA by means of the immunoSEQ Assay, a bias-controlled multiplex PCR. In the original analysis: Nucleated cell counts per sample were estimated from amplification of reference gene primers within the assay. To quantify the absolute abundance of each unique TCRbeta CDR3 rearrangement, sequence reads were collapsed and filtered. For each sample, productive Simpson clonality was calculated as the square root of Simpson's diversity index over productive rearrangements. TCRdb obtained this table from immuneACCESS and retained in-frame rearrangements with V and J assigned. These tables miss some clones; where compared with another copy, unresolved V genes account for less than half of the shortfall, and the remainder is unexplained. The DNA gave D and trimming, while V, J and clone size come from that table. The sample table lists 160,000 or so clones, under 90% of them with a count of one. Approximately 19% of the sample rests with the top ten.

The chain was built from TRBV5-1 and TRBJ1-1; the D segment cannot be called with confidence. The sample consisted of peripheral blood. This TCR derives from an elderly woman with acute or convalescent COVID-19. The base sequence is TGCGCCAGCAGCCAGGTCGGATCTCCTGAAGCTTTCTTT. The translation is CASSQVGSPEAFF.